This TCR beta chain was captured in a study of OX40 agonist ivuxolimab in advanced cancers. Regarding the research as a whole: Ivuxolimab, which targeted the costimulatory receptor OX40 (CD134), was an agonistic, fully human IgG2 monoclonal antibody. The paper covers the monotherapy dose-escalation part of the phase I ivuxolimab trial, which included N ≈ 52 patients. Partial responses occurred in three dose-escalation patients: two with cutaneous melanoma and one with hepatocellular carcinoma. Patients were allowed to have had prior anti-PD-1, anti-PD-L1 or anti-CTLA-4 therapy, and around two fifths of the dose-escalation patients had been treated with checkpoint inhibitors. Intravenous ivuxolimab was administered to patients every 2 weeks at six dose levels: 0.01, 0.1, 0.3, 1.5, 3 and 10 mg/kg. The point of sequencing TCRbeta in the periphery was to test whether ivuxolimab changed TCR sequence diversity and drove clonal T-cell expansion. The dose-escalation cohort was about 83% male with a mean age of about 58 years, ranging from roughly 20 to 85. Of the approximately 50 patients in dose escalation, about 20 had hepatocellular carcinoma, about 15 had melanoma, 9 had renal cell carcinoma and 9 had head and neck cancer. On the study overall, not on this receptor specifically: After ivuxolimab, more expanded clones were found on average in CD8+ T cells than in CD4+ T cells. The antigen specificity of the clonally expanded peripheral T cells was not determined. Low levels of normalized T-cell clonal expansion were also seen in some patients who did not respond. In the 0.1-3.0 mg/kg groups, partial responders were among the patients with the lowest normalized peripheral clonal expansion, particularly in CD8+ T cells. At doses of 0.1 to 3.0 mg/kg, clonal expansion of both CD4+ and CD8+ T cells in blood was seen between baseline and week 6.

In regard to this clone: There is no known antigen for this receptor. The record has no base qualities; no much larger clone is one base away.

Genomic DNA was isolated from the sorted cells so that the TCRbeta CDR3 region could be sequenced. TCRbeta CDR3 regions were sequenced using the immunoSEQ Assay. TCRdb carries this immuneACCESS record with in-frame sequences only. Its versions omit some clonotypes, under half of them owing to an unresolved V gene in the studies checked, with the rest unexplained. The sample table holds tens of thousands of clones, of which under 90% were seen once. The top ten clonotypes cover around 2% of the sample. V gives up 3 bases and J gives up 5 bases, and the segment between their germline ends measures 8 bases. Taken from cysteine to phenylalanine, the CDR3 has 13 residues. CDR3 DNA is the only sequence kept; it has 39 bases, read in frame from the first base. Reading the germline V gene (reference sequence) gives CDR1 LNHDA and CDR2 SQIVND. Patients with a history of autoimmune disease or receiving systemic immunosuppression were excluded from the trial. Peripheral blood for TCR sequencing was collected from all dose cohorts at baseline, on cycle 4 day 1, and on cycle 7 day 1. Samples were obtained from an open-label, multicenter, first-in-human phase I dose-escalation trial of ivuxolimab. The trial enrolled adults with locally advanced or metastatic head and neck squamous cell, hepatocellular, melanoma or renal cell carcinoma. Before TCR sequencing, CD4+ and CD8+ T cells were separately sorted from peripheral blood.

This receptor was taken from an adult with an advanced solid tumor such as melanoma, head and neck, liver or kidney cancer. The V gene is TRBV19 and the J gene is TRBJ1-5; the D gene identity is not certain. Specimen: CD4+ or CD8+ T cells sorted from blood, collected in a trial of the OX40 agonist ivuxolimab. The nucleotides read TGTGCCAGTAGTATCCAGTCGGATCAGCCCCAGCATTTT. Its translation is CASSIQSDQPQHF.